The clone carrying this T cell receptor beta chain was seen a few times. The record originates from a study of T-cell memory formation after mild COVID-19. One entry per CDR3 protein, called by TCRdb with MiXCR from the 5' RACE reads. The sample lists hundreds of thousands of distinct CDR3 sequences, 20% seen once, with 7.5% to 10% in the top ten. V gave up 0 bases and J gave up 8 bases, with 17 bases separating them. Germline CDR1 and CDR2: MRHNA and SNTAGT. This CDR3 region has 16 residues. Sequencing input: PBMCs or a T cell subset sorted from them (not recorded which). V usage is TRBV6-4 and J usage is TRBJ2-1, with a possible D match to TRBD2 (5 bases). The source is an adult woman who had mild COVID-19 (a few samples of this study predate the infection). Cell type and time point are not known. The CDR3 is CASSDSSSLSVDEQFF. The CDR3 DNA sequence: TGTGCCAGCAGTGACTCGTCTAGCCTGTCCGTCGATGAGCAGTTCTTC.